Below, 15 T cell receptor beta chains from the same sample are listed, as sequenced in a study of T cell repertoires in ileal Crohn's disease. Documented time point: proximal margin of the surgical specimen (macroscopically non-inflamed). Sequenced by immunoSEQ multiplex PCR; TCRdb stores in-frame clones only, minus some. Found here are about 150 clones, 80% to 90% of them singletons; the top ten hold approximately 12%. The source material was ileal tissue. Every receptor here comes from an adult with Crohn's disease.

The genes are TRBV6-1 and TRBJ2-7; tentative D call: TRBD1 (5 bases). The germline V and J ends were trimmed by 3 bases and 2 bases, with 8 bases remaining between them. CDR1 MNHNS and CDR2 SASEGT come from the germline V gene. The CDR3 extends over 13 amino acids. CDR3 sequence: CASSDDSPYEQYF. Here the CDR3 DNA reads TGTGCCAGCAGTGATGACAGCCCCTACGAGCAGTACTTC.

The CDR3 spells CASSAEGRNEQFF. CDR3 DNA sequence: TGTGCCAGCAGCGCCGAGGGGCGGAATGAGCAGTTCTTC. The chain employs TRBV9 and TRBJ2-1, with D perhaps being TRBD1 or TRBD2 (5 bases each). Germline V gives CDR1 SGDLS, CDR2 YYNGEE. This CDR3 region has 13 residues. V lost 3 bases and J lost 7, with 11 bases in between.

The V call is TRBV27, the J call TRBJ2-1; 10 nucleotides line up with TRBD2. The CDR3 has 17 amino acids. Germline trimming cut 7 bases from V and 3 bases from J; bases unmatched to any gene: 12. Looked up from germline, CDR1 is MNHEY and CDR2 is SMNVEV (reference sequence). The CDR3 loop is CASTSQRGGAVYNEQFF. In DNA, the CDR3 is TGTGCCAGCACCTCCCAGCGGGGGGGGGCTGTCTACAATGAGCAGTTCTTC.

This sequence joins TRBV29-1 and TRBJ1-1, with TRBD1 identical over 9 bases. CDR3 length: 14 residues. With 3 bases clipped from V and 4 bases from J, the junction kept 6 bases outside the gene matches. Germline CDR1 is SQVTM and CDR2 is ANQGSEA. The CDR3 loop reads CSVDGDRVSTEAFF. The CDR3 DNA follows: TGCAGCGTTGATGGGGACAGGGTCAGCACTGAAGCTTTCTTT.

This clone was recorded once. The V and J genes are TRBV4-1 and TRBJ2-7; possible D gene TRBD1, 5 bases. Germline V gene sequence: CDR1 MGHRA, CDR2 YSYEKL. The CDR3 runs to 13 residues. V was clipped by 4 bases and J by 4 bases, with 11 bases between them. The CDR3 nucleotides read TGCGCCAGCAGCCTCAAGACAGCTTACGAGCAGTACTTC. It codes for CASSLKTAYEQYF.

The rearrangement links TRBV7-8 to TRBJ1-3; D call uncertain. Germline loops: CDR1 SGHVS, CDR2 FQNEAQ. The CDR3 is 13 residues long. Trimming removed 8 bases from V and 4 bases from J, with 12 bases in between. The CDR3 nucleotides are TGTGCCAGCGCCTCGGGATTAGGAAACACCATATATTTT. This gives the protein CASASGLGNTIYF.

The gene calls are TRBV6-5 and TRBJ2-7; TRBD1 might be the D (5 bases). Trimming removed 6 bases from V and 6 bases from J, with 15 bases in between. The CDR3 has 13 amino acids. Germline V lookup: CDR1 MNHEY, CDR2 SVGAGI. DNA for the CDR3: TGTGCCAGCAGCCCTATTCAGGGTCTCGAGCAGTACTTC. It translates to CASSPIQGLEQYF.

This chain joins TRBV4-1 and TRBJ1-5, with D tentatively TRBD1 (5 bases). Germline CDR1 reads MGHRA; CDR2 reads YSYEKL. This CDR3 has 15 residues. Deletions cut 2 bases from V and 4 bases from J, with 12 bases between. The CDR3 protein is CASSQSWTSNQPQHF. The CDR3 DNA follows: TGCGCCAGCAGCCAATCTTGGACATCGAATCAGCCCCAGCATTTT.

Only one count was recorded for this clone. This CDR3 reads CASSELEGTEAFF. Here the CDR3 DNA reads TGTGCCAGCAGTGAGTTAGAGGGCACTGAAGCTTTCTTT. The chain recombines TRBV6-4 with TRBJ1-1; no clear D gene. The germline gives CDR1 MRHNA, CDR2 SNTAGT. V lost 3 bases, J lost 4 bases, and 9 bases lay in between. This CDR3 has 13 amino acids.

This clone was recorded a few times. V usage is TRBV11-2 and J usage is TRBJ1-1; D is undetermined. This CDR3 has 14 amino acids. V was pared by 3 bases and J by 5 bases, with 13 bases between. CDR1 and CDR2 (germline): SGHAT, FQNNGV. CDR3 amino acids: CASSFEARGTEAFF. Written as DNA, the CDR3 is TGTGCCAGCAGCTTTGAGGCCAGAGGAACTGAAGCTTTCTTT.

This clone was picked up one time. This chain links TRBV2 with TRBJ2-6; TRBD1 matches 7 bases. Germline assignment: CDR1 SNHLY and CDR2 FYNNEI. This CDR3 spans 16 amino acids. V shed 8 bases, J shed 0 bases, and the junction held 7 bases outside the gene matches. The CDR3 coding sequence is TGTGCCAGCCGACAGGGAGTGTCCTCTGGGGCCAACGTCCTGACTTTC. Amino acid sequence: CASRQGVSSGANVLTF.

This clone is a singleton in its sample. The chain uses TRBV29-1 and TRBJ1-2; D remains unclear. The germline CDR1 and CDR2 sequences are SQVTM and ANQGSEA. The length of the CDR3 is 12 residues. Trimming took 1 base from V and 4 from J, leaving 7 bases between them. The CDR3 is CSVEGGGYGYTF. The CDR3 nucleotides read TGCAGCGTTGAAGGGGGTGGCTATGGCTACACCTTC. Filled out from reference TRBV29-1 and TRBJ1-2, the complete variable domain reads SAVISQKPSRDICQRGTSLTIQCQVDSQVTMMFWYRQQPGQSLTLIATANQGSEATYESGFVIDKFPISRPNLTFSTLTVSNMSPEDSSIYLCSVEGGGYGYTFGSGTRLTVV.

The genes are TRBV7-9 and TRBJ1-4; 10 nucleotides line up with TRBD1. V was pared by 3 bases and J by 1 base, with 5 bases of the junction left unmatched. Germline CDR1 is SEHNR and CDR2 is FQNEAQ (reference sequence). The CDR3 loop spans 17 amino acids. As DNA, the CDR3 is TGTGCCAGCAGCTTGGGACAGGGGAGGGGAACTAATGAAAAACTGTTTTTT. Its protein product is CASSLGQGRGTNEKLFF. Based on the CDR3 plus reference TRBV7-9 and TRBJ1-4, the full variable domain is DTGVSQNPRHKITKRGQNVTFRCDPISEHNRLYWYRQTLGQGPEFLTYFQNEAQLEKSRLLSDRFSAERPKGSFSTLEIQRTEQGDSAMYLCASSLGQGRGTNEKLFFGSGTQLSVL.

CDR3 coding DNA: TGTGCCAGCCAAATGACAGGCAACACCGGGGAGCTGTTTTTT. This gives the protein CASQMTGNTGELFF. J is TRBJ2-2 and V is TRBV6-5; tentative D call: TRBD1 (6 bases). V lost 8 bases and J lost 2, with 12 bases in between. The CDR3 is 14 amino acids. Germline-derived CDR1 and CDR2 are MNHEY and SVGAGI.

The V gene is TRBV19, the J gene TRBJ1-6; TRBD1 agrees at 12 bases. V was pared by 6 bases and J by 9 bases, with 6 bases of the junction left unmatched. The CDR3 consists of 15 residues. Germline CDR1 LNHDA, CDR2 SQIVND (reference sequence). In DNA, the CDR3 is TGTGCCAGTAGCTCCGGGACAGGGGGCTTTTCACCCCTCCACTTT. Translating gives CASSSGTGGFSPLHF.